Listed below are T cell receptor beta chains from one sample, sequenced in a study of CD8+CD57+ T cells in acquired aplastic anemia. From the reads, TCRdb called clonotypes with MiXCR, one entry per CDR3 protein. This sample has some 210,000 distinct CDR3 sequences; around 60% occur once, and the top ten carry approximately 30%. What was sequenced was sorted CD4+, CD8+, or CD8+CD57+ T cells (not recorded which) from PBMCs. Receptors originate from a human donor in good health. The CDR3 runs from the conserved cysteine through the conserved F or W. The order of the fields is J gene, clone size, D gene, CDR3 length, V gene, CDR3 protein, CDR3 DNA. The D gene is left open where the match is weak. Rows give clone size only sometimes, using once, few, many, or a class for an expanded clone.

J gene: TRBJ2-5; clone size: few; D gene: .; CDR3 length: 14; V gene: TRBV7-6; CDR3 protein: CASSLAVGPETQYF; CDR3 DNA: TGTGCCAGCAGCTTAGCGGTTGGCCCTGAGACCCAGTACTTC
J gene: TRBJ2-7; clone size: .; D gene: .; CDR3 length: 14; V gene: TRBV15; CDR3 protein: CATGRGGASYEQYF; CDR3 DNA: TGTGCCACCGGCAGAGGGGGGGCCTCCTACGAGCAGTACTTC
J gene: TRBJ1-5; clone size: .; D gene: .; CDR3 length: 17; V gene: TRBV28; CDR3 protein: CASTPRTGLYSNQPQHF; CDR3 DNA: TGTGCCAGCACCCCAAGAACCGGACTTTATAGCAATCAGCCCCAGCATTTT
J gene: TRBJ2-3; clone size: .; D gene: TRBD2; CDR3 length: 15; V gene: TRBV6-5; CDR3 protein: CASSLAGGPVDTQYF; CDR3 DNA: TGTGCCAGCAGTCTAGCGGGAGGGCCTGTAGATACGCAGTATTTT
J gene: TRBJ1-1; clone size: many; D gene: .; CDR3 length: 13; V gene: TRBV9; CDR3 protein: CASSPAVDTEAFF; CDR3 DNA: TGTGCCAGCAGCCCAGCTGTGGACACTGAAGCTTTCTTT
J gene: TRBJ1-6; clone size: many; D gene: TRBD1; CDR3 length: 16; V gene: TRBV6-2/TRBV6-3; CDR3 protein: CASSTNSDRGSWALHF; CDR3 DNA: TGTGCCAGCAGTACCAACTCGGACAGGGGATCCTGGGCCCTCCACTTT
J gene: TRBJ1-1; clone size: .; D gene: .; CDR3 length: 15; V gene: TRBV7-9; CDR3 protein: CASSSASGMNTEAFF; CDR3 DNA: TGTGCCAGCAGCTCGGCCAGCGGCATGAACACTGAAGCTTTCTTT
J gene: TRBJ2-7; clone size: few; D gene: .; CDR3 length: 15; V gene: TRBV24-1; CDR3 protein: CATSEPRPESDEQYF; CDR3 DNA: TGTGCCACCAGTGAACCGCGCCCAGAGTCCGACGAGCAGTACTTC
J gene: TRBJ2-3; clone size: many; D gene: .; CDR3 length: 17; V gene: TRBV9; CDR3 protein: CASSPPGYQFSTDTQYF; CDR3 DNA: TGTGCCAGCAGCCCCCCTGGATACCAATTCTCCACAGATACGCAGTATTTT
J gene: TRBJ2-7; clone size: many; D gene: .; CDR3 length: 13; V gene: TRBV15; CDR3 protein: CATSNMPSSEQYF; CDR3 DNA: TGTGCCACCAGCAATATGCCCTCGAGTGAGCAGTACTTC
J gene: TRBJ2-7; clone size: .; D gene: TRBD2; CDR3 length: 15; V gene: TRBV20-1; CDR3 protein: CSARDRTSGSYEQYF; CDR3 DNA: TGCAGTGCTAGAGATCGGACTAGCGGGTCCTACGAGCAGTACTTC
J gene: TRBJ1-2; clone size: .; D gene: .; CDR3 length: 15; V gene: TRBV19; CDR3 protein: CASSIRGRPPYGYTF; CDR3 DNA: TGTGCCAGTAGTATTAGAGGGCGCCCCCCCTATGGCTACACCTTC
J gene: TRBJ1-1; clone size: many; D gene: .; CDR3 length: 14; V gene: TRBV7-9; CDR3 protein: CASSLVAGNAEAFF; CDR3 DNA: TGTGCCAGCAGCTTAGTTGCTGGGAACGCTGAAGCTTTCTTT
J gene: TRBJ2-3; clone size: .; D gene: .; CDR3 length: 12; V gene: TRBV20-1; CDR3 protein: CSASELVDTQYF; CDR3 DNA: TGCAGTGCTAGCGAACTAGTGGATACGCAGTATTTT
J gene: TRBJ2-3; clone size: .; D gene: .; CDR3 length: 16; V gene: TRBV24-1; CDR3 protein: CATSDSQLGGTDTQYF; CDR3 DNA: TGTGCCACCAGTGATTCGCAATTAGGAGGCACAGATACGCAGTATTTT
J gene: TRBJ2-7; clone size: .; D gene: .; CDR3 length: 15; V gene: TRBV20-1; CDR3 protein: CSATDSGVTSYEQYF; CDR3 DNA: TGCAGTGCTACGGATAGCGGCGTTACCTCCTACGAGCAGTACTTC
J gene: TRBJ2-7; clone size: .; D gene: TRBD2; CDR3 length: 13; V gene: TRBV2; CDR3 protein: CAIIAGSSYEQYF; CDR3 DNA: TGTGCCATCATAGCGGGATCCTCCTACGAGCAGTACTTC
J gene: TRBJ2-3; clone size: many; D gene: TRBD2; CDR3 length: 15; V gene: TRBV6-5; CDR3 protein: CASSYGRAHTDTQYF; CDR3 DNA: TGTGCCAGCAGTTACGGGAGGGCCCACACAGATACGCAGTATTTT
J gene: TRBJ2-7; clone size: .; D gene: TRBD2; CDR3 length: 19; V gene: TRBV24-1; CDR3 protein: CATSDRPGPGTSGSHEQYF; CDR3 DNA: TGTGCCACCAGTGATCGCCCCGGTCCCGGGACTAGCGGGAGCCACGAGCAGTACTTC
J gene: TRBJ2-7; clone size: many; D gene: .; CDR3 length: 14; V gene: TRBV4-2; CDR3 protein: CASSQGTGRYEQYF; CDR3 DNA: TGTGCCAGCAGCCAAGGGACTGGACGCTACGAGCAGTACTTC
J gene: TRBJ1-2; clone size: .; D gene: .; CDR3 length: 14; V gene: TRBV5-4; CDR3 protein: CASSSQSVSGGYTF; CDR3 DNA: TGTGCCAGCAGCTCCCAATCAGTTTCTGGAGGCTACACCTTC
J gene: TRBJ1-1; clone size: few; D gene: .; CDR3 length: 14; V gene: TRBV2; CDR3 protein: CASSEWPGTTEAFF; CDR3 DNA: TGTGCCAGCAGTGAGTGGCCAGGGACCACTGAAGCTTTCTTT
J gene: TRBJ2-3; clone size: .; D gene: .; CDR3 length: 17; V gene: TRBV7-8; CDR3 protein: CASSEIGTPRATDTQYF; CDR3 DNA: TGTGCCAGCAGTGAAATAGGAACACCCCGTGCGACAGATACGCAGTATTTT
J gene: TRBJ2-1; clone size: few; D gene: .; CDR3 length: 14; V gene: TRBV3-1; CDR3 protein: CARNQLRGVNEQFF; CDR3 DNA: TGTGCCAGAAACCAGCTCAGAGGGGTTAATGAGCAGTTCTTC
J gene: TRBJ2-7; clone size: few; D gene: .; CDR3 length: 16; V gene: TRBV7-3; CDR3 protein: CASSLTPRLGLNEQYF; CDR3 DNA: TGTGCCAGCAGCTTAACTCCCCGCCTGGGCCTTAACGAGCAGTACTTC
J gene: TRBJ2-5; clone size: few; D gene: .; CDR3 length: 11; V gene: TRBV9; CDR3 protein: CASSVGMTQYF; CDR3 DNA: TGTGCCAGCAGCGTAGGCATGACCCAGTACTTC
J gene: TRBJ1-1; clone size: .; D gene: .; CDR3 length: 12; V gene: TRBV7-9; CDR3 protein: CASKGLNTEAFF; CDR3 DNA: TGTGCCAGCAAGGGTCTGAACACTGAAGCTTTCTTT
J gene: TRBJ2-7; clone size: .; D gene: TRBD1; CDR3 length: 15; V gene: TRBV19; CDR3 protein: CASSMGGQGGYEQYF; CDR3 DNA: TGTGCCAGTAGTATGGGTGGACAGGGAGGCTACGAGCAGTACTTC
J gene: TRBJ1-5; clone size: many; D gene: .; CDR3 length: 13; V gene: TRBV7-6; CDR3 protein: CASSLAGEEAQHF; CDR3 DNA: TGTGCCAGCAGCTTAGCGGGGGAGGAGGCCCAGCATTTT
J gene: TRBJ1-3; clone size: .; D gene: .; CDR3 length: 11; V gene: TRBV20-1; CDR3 protein: CSAGSGNTIYF; CDR3 DNA: TGCAGTGCCGGCTCTGGAAACACCATATATTTT
J gene: TRBJ1-4; clone size: .; D gene: .; CDR3 length: 13; V gene: TRBV7-6; CDR3 protein: CASSRDGYEKLFF; CDR3 DNA: TGTGCCAGCAGCCGGGACGGATACGAAAAACTGTTTTTT
J gene: TRBJ2-5; clone size: .; D gene: .; CDR3 length: 13; V gene: TRBV7-2; CDR3 protein: CASRSGLLETQYF; CDR3 DNA: TGTGCCAGCCGCTCTGGACTATTGGAGACCCAGTACTTC
J gene: TRBJ2-2; clone size: .; D gene: .; CDR3 length: 12; V gene: TRBV13; CDR3 protein: CASSWRLGELFF; CDR3 DNA: TGTGCCAGCAGCTGGAGGTTAGGGGAGCTGTTTTTT
J gene: TRBJ2-1; clone size: .; D gene: TRBD2; CDR3 length: 18; V gene: TRBV2; CDR3 protein: CASSERASGGGWLSEQFF; CDR3 DNA: TGTGCCAGCAGTGAAAGGGCTAGCGGGGGTGGCTGGCTGTCTGAGCAGTTCTTC
J gene: TRBJ1-2; clone size: once; D gene: TRBD1; CDR3 length: 14; V gene: TRBV10-2; CDR3 protein: CASRATGDNYGYTF; CDR3 DNA: TGCGCCAGCAGGGCGACAGGGGATAACTATGGCTACACCTTC
J gene: TRBJ2-7; clone size: .; D gene: .; CDR3 length: 15; V gene: TRBV12-3/TRBV12-4; CDR3 protein: CASSLARGTAHEQYF; CDR3 DNA: TGTGCCAGCAGTTTAGCACGCGGGACAGCCCACGAGCAGTACTTC